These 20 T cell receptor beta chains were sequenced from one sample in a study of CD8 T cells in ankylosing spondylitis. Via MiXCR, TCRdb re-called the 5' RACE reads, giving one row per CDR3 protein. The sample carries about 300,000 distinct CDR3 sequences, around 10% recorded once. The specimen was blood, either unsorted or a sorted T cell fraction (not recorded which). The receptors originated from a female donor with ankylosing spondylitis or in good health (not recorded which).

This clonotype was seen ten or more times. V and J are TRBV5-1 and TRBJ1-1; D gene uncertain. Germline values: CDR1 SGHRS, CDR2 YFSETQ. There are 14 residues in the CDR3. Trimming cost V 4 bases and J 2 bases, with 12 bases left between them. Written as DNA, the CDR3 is TGCGCCAGCAGCCTCGAGTTGGGAAACACTGAAGCTTTCTTT. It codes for CASSLELGNTEAFF.

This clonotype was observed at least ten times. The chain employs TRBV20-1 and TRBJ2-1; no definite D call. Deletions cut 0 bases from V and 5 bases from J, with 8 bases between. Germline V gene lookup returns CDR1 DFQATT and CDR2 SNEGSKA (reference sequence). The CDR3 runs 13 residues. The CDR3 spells CSARDLYDNEQFF. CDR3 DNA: TGCAGTGCTAGAGATCTCTACGACAATGAGCAGTTCTTC.

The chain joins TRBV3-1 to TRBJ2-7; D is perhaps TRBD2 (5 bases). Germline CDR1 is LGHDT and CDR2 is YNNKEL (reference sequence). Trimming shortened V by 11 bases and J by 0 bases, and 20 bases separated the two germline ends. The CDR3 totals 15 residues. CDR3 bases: TGTGCCTCCTCCCGCGGGCAGGTGCCCTCCTACGAGCAGTACTTC. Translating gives CASSRGQVPSYEQYF.

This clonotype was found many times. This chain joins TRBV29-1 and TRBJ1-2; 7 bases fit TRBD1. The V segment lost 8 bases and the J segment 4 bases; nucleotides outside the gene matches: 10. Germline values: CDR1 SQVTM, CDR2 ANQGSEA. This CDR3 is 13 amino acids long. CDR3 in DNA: TGCAGCTCCACCAAGACAGGGATCTATGGCTACACCTTC. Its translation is CSSTKTGIYGYTF.

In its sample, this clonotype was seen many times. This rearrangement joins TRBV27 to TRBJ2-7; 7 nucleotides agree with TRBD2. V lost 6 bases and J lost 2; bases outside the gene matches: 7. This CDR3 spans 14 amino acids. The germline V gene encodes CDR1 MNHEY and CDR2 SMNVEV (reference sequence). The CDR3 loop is CASRIRGLAYEQYF. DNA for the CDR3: TGTGCCAGCAGGATCCGAGGACTAGCCTACGAGCAGTACTTC.

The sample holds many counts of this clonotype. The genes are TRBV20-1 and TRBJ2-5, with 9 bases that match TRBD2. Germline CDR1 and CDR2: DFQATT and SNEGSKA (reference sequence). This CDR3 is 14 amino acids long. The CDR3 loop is CSLSGGTYQETQYF. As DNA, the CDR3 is TGCAGCCTAAGCGGGGGGACTTACCAAGAGACCCAGTACTTC.

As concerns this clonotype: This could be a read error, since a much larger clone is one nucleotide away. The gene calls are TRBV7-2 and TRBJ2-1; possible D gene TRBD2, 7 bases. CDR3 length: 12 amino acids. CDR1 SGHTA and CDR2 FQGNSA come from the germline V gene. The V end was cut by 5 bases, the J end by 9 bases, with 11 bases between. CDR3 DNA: TGTGCCAGCAGCGTAGGGGGGGGTGAGCAGTTCTTC. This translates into CASSVGGGEQFF.

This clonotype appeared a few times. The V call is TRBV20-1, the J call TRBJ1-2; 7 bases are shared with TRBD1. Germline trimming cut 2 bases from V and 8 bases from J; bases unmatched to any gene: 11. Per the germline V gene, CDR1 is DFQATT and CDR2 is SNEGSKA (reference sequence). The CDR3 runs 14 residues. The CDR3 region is CSARPTGVVGGYTF. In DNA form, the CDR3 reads TGCAGTGCTAGACCCACAGGGGTGGTAGGAGGCTACACCTTC.

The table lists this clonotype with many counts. CDR3 DNA sequence: TGTGCCAGCAGTTTGAGCCCTGGGGGCACAGATACGCAGTATTTT. Translation: CASSLSPGGTDTQYF. The chain combines TRBV6-5 with TRBJ2-3; D uncertain. Germline lookup yields CDR1 MNHEY and CDR2 SVGAGI. The CDR3 extends over 15 amino acids. The V end was cut by 4 bases, the J end by 1 base, with 12 bases between.

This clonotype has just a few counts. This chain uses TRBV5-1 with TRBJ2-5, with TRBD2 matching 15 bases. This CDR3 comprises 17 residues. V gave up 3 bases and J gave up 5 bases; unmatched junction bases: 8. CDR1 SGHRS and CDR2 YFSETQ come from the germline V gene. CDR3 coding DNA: TGCGCCAGCAGCTCGATGACCGGGACTAGCGGGGGGGAGACCCAGTACTTC. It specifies CASSSMTGTSGGETQYF.

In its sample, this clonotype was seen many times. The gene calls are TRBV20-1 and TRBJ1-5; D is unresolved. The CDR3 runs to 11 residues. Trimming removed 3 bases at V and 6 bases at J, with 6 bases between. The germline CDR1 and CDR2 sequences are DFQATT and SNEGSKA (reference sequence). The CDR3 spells CSARSGQPQHF. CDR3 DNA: TGCAGTGCTAGGTCGGGTCAGCCCCAGCATTTT.

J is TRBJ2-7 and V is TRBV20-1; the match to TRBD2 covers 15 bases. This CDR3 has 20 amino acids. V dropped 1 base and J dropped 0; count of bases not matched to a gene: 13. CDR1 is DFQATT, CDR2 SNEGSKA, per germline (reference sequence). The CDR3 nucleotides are TGCAGTGCTAGAGGAAGGACCCCCGGGACTAGCGGGAGGAGCTCCTACGAGCAGTACTTC. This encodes CSARGRTPGTSGRSSYEQYF.

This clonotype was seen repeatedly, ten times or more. DNA of the CDR3: TGCGCCAGCAGCTTGCTGGGTCTGGGATCAACCTACGAGCAGTACTTC. It codes for CASSLLGLGSTYEQYF. V usage is TRBV5-1 and J usage is TRBJ2-7; D remains unclear. This CDR3 spans 16 amino acids. The V end was cut by 1 base, the J end by 2 bases, with 16 bases between. The V gene's germline CDR1 is SGHRS and CDR2 YFSETQ.

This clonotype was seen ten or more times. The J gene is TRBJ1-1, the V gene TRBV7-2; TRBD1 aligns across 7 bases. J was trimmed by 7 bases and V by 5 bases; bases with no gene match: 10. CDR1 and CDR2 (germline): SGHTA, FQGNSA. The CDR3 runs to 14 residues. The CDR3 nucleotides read TGTGCCAGCAGCCAACAACAGGGGAGTGGTGAAGCTTTCTTT. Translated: CASSQQQGSGEAFF.

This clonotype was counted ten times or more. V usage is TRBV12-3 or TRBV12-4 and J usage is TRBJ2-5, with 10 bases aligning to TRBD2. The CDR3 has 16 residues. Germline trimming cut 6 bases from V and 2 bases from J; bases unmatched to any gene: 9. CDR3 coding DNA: TGTGCCAGCAGCCCCTCTAGCGGGAGTAAGCAAGAGACCCAGTACTTC. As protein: CASSPSSGSKQETQYF.

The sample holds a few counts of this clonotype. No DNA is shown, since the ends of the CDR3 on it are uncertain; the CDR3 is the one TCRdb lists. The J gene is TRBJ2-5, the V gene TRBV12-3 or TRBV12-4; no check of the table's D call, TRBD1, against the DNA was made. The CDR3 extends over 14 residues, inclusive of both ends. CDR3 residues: CASSSSGMRETQYF.

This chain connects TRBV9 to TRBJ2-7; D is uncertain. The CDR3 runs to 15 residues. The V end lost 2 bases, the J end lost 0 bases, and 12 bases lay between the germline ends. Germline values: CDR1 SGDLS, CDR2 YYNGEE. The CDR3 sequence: CASSVGASSSYEQYF. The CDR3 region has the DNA TGTGCCAGCAGCGTTGGCGCATCAAGCTCCTACGAGCAGTACTTC.

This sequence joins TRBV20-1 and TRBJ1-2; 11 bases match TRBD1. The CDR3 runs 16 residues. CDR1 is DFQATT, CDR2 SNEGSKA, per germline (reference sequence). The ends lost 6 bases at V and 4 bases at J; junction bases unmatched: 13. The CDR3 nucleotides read TGCAGTGCCCCGCGGCAGGACAGGGGGCCCGGCTATGGCTACACCTTC. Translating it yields CSAPRQDRGPGYGYTF.

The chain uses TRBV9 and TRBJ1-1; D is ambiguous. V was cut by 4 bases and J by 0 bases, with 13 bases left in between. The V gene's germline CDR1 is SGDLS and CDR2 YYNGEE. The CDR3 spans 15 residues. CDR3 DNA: TGTGCCAGCAGCCCCAGAAACACGCTGAACACTGAAGCTTTCTTT. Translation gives CASSPRNTLNTEAFF.

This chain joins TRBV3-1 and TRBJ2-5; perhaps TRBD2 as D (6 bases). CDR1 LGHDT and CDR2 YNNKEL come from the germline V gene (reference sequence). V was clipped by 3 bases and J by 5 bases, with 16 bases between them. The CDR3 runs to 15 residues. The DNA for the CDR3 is TGTGCCAGCAGCCATCGGTGGGGGGATCGGGAGACCCAGTACTTC. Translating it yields CASSHRWGDRETQYF.